These 21 T cell receptor beta chains were all obtained from the same sample, sequenced in a study of CD8+CD57+ T cells in acquired aplastic anemia. Investigators profiled TCR beta VDJ and CDR3 from genomic DNA template. TCRdb independently ran MiXCR on the reads; one entry per CDR3 protein. The profile shows about 400,000 distinct CDR3 sequences, just under 70% of them singletons. Sequencing used sorted CD4+, CD8+, or CD8+CD57+ T cells (not recorded which) from PBMCs. These receptors were collected from a human donor in good health, serving as a control.

The CDR3 bases are TGTGCCAGCAGCTTAGGGACAGGGAGTGGCTACACCTTC. This gives the protein CASSLGTGSGYTF. The V and J genes are TRBV7-3 and TRBJ1-2; 9 bases are a match to TRBD1. J gave up 7 bases and V 2 bases, and 2 bases lay outside the gene matches. The CDR3 runs to 13 residues. Germline-derived CDR1 and CDR2 are SGHTA and FQGTGA.

As for this clonotype: Without the conserved terminal phenylalanine or tryptophan, this CDR3 likely stems from a read error. The limits of the CDR3 on the DNA are not certain, so only TCRdb's listed CDR3 is given. J is TRBJ1-3 and V is TRBV7-9. From its first to its last residue, the CDR3 has 13 amino acids. CDR1 and CDR2 (germline): SEHNR, FQNEAQ (reference sequence). The CDR3 sequence: CASSLGLGPSEQY.

The J gene is TRBJ1-1, the V gene TRBV7-6; no clear D. This CDR3 contains 15 residues. CDR1 and CDR2 (germline): SGHVS, FNYEAQ. V was shortened by 6 bases and J by 14 bases, with 28 bases between the two germline ends. Here the CDR3 reads CASSFHLGGETQDFF. The CDR3 DNA reads TGTGCCAGCAGTTTTCACTTGGGAGGAGAAACCCAGGACTTCTTT.

This clonotype was found many times. CDR3 amino acids: CASSQDYRTGEETQYF. CDR3 DNA sequence: TGCGCCAGCAGCCAAGATTACAGGACAGGGGAAGAGACCCAGTACTTC. The rearrangement uses TRBV4-3 and TRBJ2-5, with 9 bases fitting TRBD1. The length of the CDR3 is 16 residues. Germline CDR1 reads LGHNA; CDR2 reads YSLEER. The junction had 5 bases not matched to a gene; V was cut back by 0 bases and J by 3 bases.

The rearrangement uses TRBV10-3 and TRBJ2-7; D is unclear. The CDR3 spans 11 residues. V was pared by 10 bases and J by 5 bases, with 12 bases between. Germline assignment: CDR1 ENHRY and CDR2 SYGVKD. CDR3 nucleotides: TGTGCCACCACAATAGCCCACGAGCAGTACTTC. Translation gives CATTIAHEQYF.

With regard to this clonotype: A read error may account for a junction end that differs from germline. V is TRBV7-2 and J is TRBJ2-2; 7 bases fit TRBD2. The CDR3 runs to 16 residues. Germline assignment: CDR1 SGHTA and CDR2 FQGNSA. CDR3 nucleotide sequence: TGTGCCAGCAGTGAAATTGGAGCTAGCGGCACCAGGGAGCTGTTTTTT. Translation gives CASSEIGASGTRELFF.

A remark on this clonotype: This likely comes from a read error, as the CDR3 has no conserved phenylalanine or tryptophan at its end. It is unclear where the CDR3 begins or ends on the DNA, so no DNA is shown, and the CDR3 is as TCRdb lists it. The chain couples TRBV2 to TRBJ2-7; TRBD1 is the table's D call and was not checked against the DNA. The CDR3 is 13 residues long, counting both termini. The germline V gene has CDR1 SNHLY and CDR2 FYNNEI. CDR3 region: CASTLTGQYDEYY.

This clonotype came up many times. This chain joins TRBV5-5 and TRBJ1-1, with TRBD1 identical over 7 bases. V dropped 7 bases and J dropped 5; count of bases not matched to a gene: 8. The CDR3 covers 13 residues. Germline lookup yields CDR1 SGHKS and CDR2 YYEKEE (reference sequence). In DNA, the CDR3 is TGTGCCAGCGGACAGGCCGGAATGACTGAAGCTTTCTTT. This sequence encodes CASGQAGMTEAFF.

As concerns this clonotype: Likely a read error: the CDR3 ends without its conserved phenylalanine or tryptophan. The DNA is left out, because the CDR3 cannot be placed on it with certainty; the CDR3 is given as TCRdb lists it. The chain is built from TRBV20-1 and TRBJ2-2; TRBD1 reflects the table's D call only, with no check against the DNA. The CDR3 comprises 8 residues, both ends counted. CDR1 DFQATT and CDR2 SNEGSKA come from the germline V gene (reference sequence). This chain's CDR3 is CSARVATG.

Here the CDR3 reads CTSRDNSNQPQHF. DNA of the CDR3: TGCACCAGCAGAGATAATAGCAATCAGCCCCAGCATTTT. The rearrangement joins TRBV29-1 to TRBJ1-5; D is ambiguous. Germline-derived CDR1 and CDR2 are SQVTM and ANQGSEA. The CDR3 is 13 residues long.

The J gene is TRBJ2-7, the V gene TRBV7-9; 7 nucleotides line up with TRBD2. The V segment lost 5 bases and the J segment 2 bases; nucleotides outside the gene matches: 9. Per germline, CDR1 SEHNR and CDR2 FQNEAQ (reference sequence). CDR3 size: 15 residues. The CDR3 loop reads CASSKGSGPTYEQYF. CDR3 in DNA: TGTGCCAGCAGCAAGGGTAGCGGGCCAACCTACGAGCAGTACTTC.

About this clonotype: Being one base from a much bigger clone, this may be a read error. V usage is TRBV5-6 and J usage is TRBJ1-1; D unclear. The germline gives CDR1 SGHDT, CDR2 YYEEEE. The CDR3 is 12 amino acids. Trimming left V 1 base short and J 12 bases short, with 13 bases between. The CDR3 nucleotides read TGTGCCAGCAGCTTGAATCGGGGAGAAACTTTCTTT. Amino acids: CASSLNRGETFF.

This chain joins TRBV5-1 and TRBJ1-1; 7 bases fit TRBD1. Looked up from germline, CDR1 is SGHRS and CDR2 is YFSETQ. V was clipped by 2 bases and J by 7 bases; unmatched bases: 8. The CDR3 loop spans 14 amino acids. The CDR3 here is CASSFRQGHYEAFF. CDR3 nucleotide sequence: TGCGCCAGCAGCTTCAGACAGGGACACTATGAAGCTTTCTTT.

On this clonotype: Because the CDR3 is missing its conserved closing phenylalanine or tryptophan, this is likely a read error. The DNA is left out, because the CDR3 cannot be placed on it with certainty; the CDR3 is given as TCRdb lists it. The rearrangement joins TRBV15 to TRBJ1-6; the table gives TRBD1 as D, unverified against the DNA. The CDR3 spans 15 residues, counting both ends. Germline loops: CDR1 LNHNV, CDR2 YYDKDF (reference sequence). The CDR3 protein is CASSDRGHGGYTLGS.

On this clonotype itself: Because the CDR3 is missing its conserved closing phenylalanine or tryptophan, this is likely a read error. The V gene is TRBV12-3 or TRBV12-4, the J gene TRBJ2-1; 7 bases fit TRBD1. Trimming cost V 8 bases and J 10 bases; bases outside gene matches: 11. This CDR3 has 13 amino acids. The CDR3 nucleotides are TGTGCCAGCCGCCCATCTGGACAGGACGAGCAGTTCTGC. It yields the protein CASRPSGQDEQFC.

The V and J genes are TRBV11-2 and TRBJ2-2; D tentatively fits TRBD1 or TRBD2 (5 bases each). There are 15 residues in the CDR3. The V gene lost 1 base and the J gene lost 4 bases, with 10 bases spanning the gap. The germline gives CDR1 SGHAT, CDR2 FQNNGV. CDR3 in amino acids: CASSLAGQGTGELFF. The CDR3 DNA sequence: TGTGCCAGCAGCTTAGCGGGGCAGGGCACCGGGGAGCTGTTTTTT.

The rearrangement joins TRBV5-6 to TRBJ1-3, with no clear D. V gave up 0 bases and J gave up 7 bases, with 8 bases separating them. The CDR3 has 13 residues. Per the germline V gene, CDR1 is SGHDT and CDR2 is YYEEEE. CDR3 in DNA: TGTGCCAGCAGCTTGGCGGTTTATAACACCATATATTTT. As protein: CASSLAVYNTIYF.

This chain links TRBV29-1 with TRBJ1-2; D might be TRBD1 (6 bases). With 3 bases removed from V and 5 bases from J, the gap between germline ends came to 22 bases. There are 16 residues in the CDR3. From germline, CDR1 is SQVTM and CDR2 ANQGSEA. Here the CDR3 reads CSVDSGATGFRYGYTF. The CDR3 DNA reads TGCAGCGTTGATTCAGGGGCCACTGGGTTTAGATATGGCTACACCTTC.

A note on this clonotype: Its ends do not fully match the called genes, so a read error is possible. V gene TRBV20-1 combines with J gene TRBJ2-5; the D gene could be TRBD1 or TRBD2 (5 bases each). The CDR3 contains 11 residues. Per germline, CDR1 DFQATT and CDR2 SNEGSKA (reference sequence). CDR3 in amino acids: CSARAGAYLNF. The DNA for the CDR3 is TGCAGTGCTAGAGCCGGGGCTTACTTGAACTTC.

Of note for this clonotype: Germline is not matched at one junction end, which may reflect a read error. Here the CDR3 DNA reads TGCGCCAGCAGCAGAGACTCGGAGGAGCAGCACTTC. It is translated as CASSRDSEEQHF. The rearrangement links TRBV7-3 to TRBJ2-7; D might be TRBD2 (5 bases). The germline CDR1 and CDR2 sequences are SGHTA and FQGTGA. The CDR3 extends over 12 amino acids. Full variable domain (missing parts from reference TRBV7-3 and TRBJ2-7): GAGVSQTPSNKVTEKGKYVELRCDPISGHTALYWYRQSLGQGPEFLIYFQGTGAADDSGLPNDRFFAVRPEGSVSTLKIQRTERGDSAVYLCASSRDSEEQHFGPGTRLTVT.

With regard to this clonotype: Without the conserved terminal phenylalanine or tryptophan, this CDR3 likely stems from a read error. V is TRBV19 and J is TRBJ1-1, with TRBD1 as a possible D gene (5 bases). The CDR3 consists of 14 residues. Trimming took 9 bases from V and 11 from J, leaving 25 bases between them. CDR1 LNHDA and CDR2 SQIVND come from the germline V gene (reference sequence). The CDR3 sequence is CASTTQGYHTQAFV. The CDR3 bases are TGTGCCAGCACCACCCAGGGATATCACACCCAGGCTTTCGTT.